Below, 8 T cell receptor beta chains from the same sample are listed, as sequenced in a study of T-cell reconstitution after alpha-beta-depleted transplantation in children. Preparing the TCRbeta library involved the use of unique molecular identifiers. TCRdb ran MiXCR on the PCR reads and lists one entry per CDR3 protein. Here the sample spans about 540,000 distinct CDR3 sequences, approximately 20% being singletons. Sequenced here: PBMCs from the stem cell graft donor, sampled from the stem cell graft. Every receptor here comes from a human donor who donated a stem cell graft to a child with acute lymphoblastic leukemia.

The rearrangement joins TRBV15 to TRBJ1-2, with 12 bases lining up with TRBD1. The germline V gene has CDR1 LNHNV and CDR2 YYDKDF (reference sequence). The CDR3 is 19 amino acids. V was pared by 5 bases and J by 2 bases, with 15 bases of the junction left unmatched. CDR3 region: CATSPLTGTGGDGNYGYTF. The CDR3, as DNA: TGTGCCACCAGCCCTCTAACCGGGACAGGGGGCGATGGGAACTATGGCTACACCTTC.

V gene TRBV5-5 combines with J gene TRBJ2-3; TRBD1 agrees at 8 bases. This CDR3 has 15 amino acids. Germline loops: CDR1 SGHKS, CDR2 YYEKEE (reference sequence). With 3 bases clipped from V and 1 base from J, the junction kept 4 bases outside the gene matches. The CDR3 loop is CASSWGQARTDTQYF. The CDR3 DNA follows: TGTGCCAGCAGCTGGGGACAGGCGCGCACAGATACGCAGTATTTT. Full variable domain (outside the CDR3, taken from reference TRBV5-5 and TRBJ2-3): DAGVTQSPTHLIKTRGQQVTLRCSPISGHKSVSWYQQVLGQGPQFIFQYYEKEERGRGNFPDRFSARQFPNYSSELNVNALLLGDSALYLCASSWGQARTDTQYFGPGTRLTVL.

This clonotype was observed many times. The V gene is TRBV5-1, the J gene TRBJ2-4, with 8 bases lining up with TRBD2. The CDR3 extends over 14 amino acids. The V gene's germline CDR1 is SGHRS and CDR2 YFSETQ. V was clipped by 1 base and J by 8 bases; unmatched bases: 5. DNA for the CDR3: TGCGCCAGCAGCTTGATCCAGCGGGAGCACATTCAGTACTTC. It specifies CASSLIQREHIQYF.

This CDR3 is CASSFSVFRGEQFF. The CDR3 DNA follows: TGTGCCAGCAGCTTTTCAGTTTTCAGAGGTGAGCAGTTCTTC. The chain links TRBV5-6 to TRBJ2-1; D gene ambiguous. V shed 2 bases and J shed 9 bases, with 15 bases lying between them. The CDR3 has 14 residues. Per the germline V gene, CDR1 is SGHDT and CDR2 is YYEEEE. Filled out from reference TRBV5-6 and TRBJ2-1, the complete variable domain reads DAGVTQSPTHLIKTRGQQVTLRCSPKSGHDTVSWYQQALGQGPQFIFQYYEEEERQRGNFPDRFSGHQFPNYSSELNVNALLLGDSALYLCASSFSVFRGEQFFGPGTRLTVL.

The DNA for the CDR3 is TGTGCCATCAGTGATTTTATCAGGACAGGGGGCCTCTACGAGCAGTACTTC. Protein sequence: CAISDFIRTGGLYEQYF. This chain links TRBV10-3 with TRBJ2-7; TRBD1 matches at 11 bases. Germline V lookup: CDR1 ENHRY, CDR2 SYGVKD. The V and J ends lost 3 bases and 3 bases, in that order; junction bases with no gene match: 10. The CDR3 loop spans 17 amino acids.

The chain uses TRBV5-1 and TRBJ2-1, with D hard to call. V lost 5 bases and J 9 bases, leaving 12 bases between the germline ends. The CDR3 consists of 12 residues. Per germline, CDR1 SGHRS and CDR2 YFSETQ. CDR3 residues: CASSSVQAEQFF. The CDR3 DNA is TGCGCCAGCAGTAGTGTCCAGGCTGAGCAGTTCTTC.

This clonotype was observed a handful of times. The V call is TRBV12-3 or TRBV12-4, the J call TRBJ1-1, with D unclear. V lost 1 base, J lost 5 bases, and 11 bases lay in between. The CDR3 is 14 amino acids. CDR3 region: CASSLGVLWTEAFF. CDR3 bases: TGTGCCAGCAGTTTAGGGGTATTGTGGACTGAAGCTTTCTTT.

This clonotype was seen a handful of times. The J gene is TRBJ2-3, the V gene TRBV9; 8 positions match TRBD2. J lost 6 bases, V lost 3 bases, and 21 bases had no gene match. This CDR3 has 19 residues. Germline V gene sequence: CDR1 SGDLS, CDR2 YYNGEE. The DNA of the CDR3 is TGTGCCAGCAGCGCCCGGAGGGGTAGCGGGATAACGAGAGAGGATACGCAGTATTTT. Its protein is CASSARRGSGITREDTQYF.